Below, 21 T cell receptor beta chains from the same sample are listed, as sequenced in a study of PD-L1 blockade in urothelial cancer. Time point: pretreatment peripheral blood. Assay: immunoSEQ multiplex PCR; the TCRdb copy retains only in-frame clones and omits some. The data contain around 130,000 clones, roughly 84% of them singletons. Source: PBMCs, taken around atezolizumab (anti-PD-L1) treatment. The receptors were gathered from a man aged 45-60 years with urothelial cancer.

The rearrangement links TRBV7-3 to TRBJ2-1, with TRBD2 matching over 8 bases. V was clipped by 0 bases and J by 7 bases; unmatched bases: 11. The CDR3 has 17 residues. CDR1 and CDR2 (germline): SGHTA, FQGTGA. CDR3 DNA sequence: TGTGCCAGCAGCTTAACGCCCTTAACGGGAGGGCGGAATGAGCAGTTCTTC. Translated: CASSLTPLTGGRNEQFF.

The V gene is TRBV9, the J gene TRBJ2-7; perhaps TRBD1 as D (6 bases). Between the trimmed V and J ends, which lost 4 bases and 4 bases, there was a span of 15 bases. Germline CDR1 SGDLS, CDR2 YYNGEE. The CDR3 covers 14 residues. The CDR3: CASSNTGYGYEQYF. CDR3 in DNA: TGTGCCAGCAGCAACACAGGGTATGGGTACGAGCAGTACTTC.

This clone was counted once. CDR3 in DNA: TGTGCCAGCAGCGTAGGGTACGTTCTGAGCCCGAACACTGAAGCTTTCTTT. Protein sequence: CASSVGYVLSPNTEAFF. The V call is TRBV9, the J call TRBJ1-1; D call uncertain. This CDR3 has 17 amino acids. V was pared by 0 bases and J by 1 base, with 16 bases between. CDR1 is SGDLS, CDR2 YYNGEE, per germline.

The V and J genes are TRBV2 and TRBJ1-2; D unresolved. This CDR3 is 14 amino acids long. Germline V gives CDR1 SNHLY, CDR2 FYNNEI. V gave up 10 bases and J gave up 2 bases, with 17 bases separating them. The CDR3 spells CATSYKTPNYGYTF. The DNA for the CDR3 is TGTGCCACCTCATACAAGACTCCCAACTATGGCTACACCTTC.

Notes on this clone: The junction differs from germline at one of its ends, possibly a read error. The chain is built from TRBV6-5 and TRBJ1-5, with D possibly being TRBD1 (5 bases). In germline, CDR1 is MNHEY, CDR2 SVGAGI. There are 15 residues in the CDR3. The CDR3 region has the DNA TGTGCCAGCAGTCACTCGGGGGGGATCGATCAGCCCCAGCATTTT. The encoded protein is CASSHSGGIDQPQHF.

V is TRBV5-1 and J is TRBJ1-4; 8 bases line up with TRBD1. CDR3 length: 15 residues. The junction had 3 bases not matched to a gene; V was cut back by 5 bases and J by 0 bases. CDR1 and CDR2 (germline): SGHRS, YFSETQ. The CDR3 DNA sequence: TGCGCCAGCAGACCGGGACAGGCAACTAATGAAAAACTGTTTTTT. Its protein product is CASRPGQATNEKLFF.

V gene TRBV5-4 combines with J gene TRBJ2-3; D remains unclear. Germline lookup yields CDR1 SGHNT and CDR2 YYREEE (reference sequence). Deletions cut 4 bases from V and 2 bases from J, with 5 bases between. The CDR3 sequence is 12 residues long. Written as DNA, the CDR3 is TGTGCCAGCAGCCAAAACACAGATACGCAGTATTTT. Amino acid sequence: CASSQNTDTQYF.

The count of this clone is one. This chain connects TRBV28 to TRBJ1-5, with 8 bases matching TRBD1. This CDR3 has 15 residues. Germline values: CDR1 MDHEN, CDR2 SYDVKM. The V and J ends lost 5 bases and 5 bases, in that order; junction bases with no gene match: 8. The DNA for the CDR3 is TGTGCCAGCAGTCGACGGTGGGACAGGTATCAGCCCCAGCATTTT. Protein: CASSRRWDRYQPQHF.

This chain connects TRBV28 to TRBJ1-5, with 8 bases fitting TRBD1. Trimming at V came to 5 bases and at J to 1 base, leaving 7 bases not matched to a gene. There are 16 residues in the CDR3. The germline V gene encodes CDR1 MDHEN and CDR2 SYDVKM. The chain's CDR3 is CASSSLWTGSNQPQHF. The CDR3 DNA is TGTGCCAGCAGTAGTTTATGGACAGGGAGCAATCAGCCCCAGCATTTT.

This CDR3 reads CASSLESSRGENTEAFF. The CDR3 DNA is TGCGCCAGCAGCTTGGAGAGTTCTAGAGGAGAGAACACTGAAGCTTTCTTT. This rearrangement joins TRBV5-1 to TRBJ1-1; D ambiguous. CDR3 length equals 17 residues. V was pared by 0 bases and J by 1 base, with 16 bases between. From germline, CDR1 is SGHRS and CDR2 YFSETQ.

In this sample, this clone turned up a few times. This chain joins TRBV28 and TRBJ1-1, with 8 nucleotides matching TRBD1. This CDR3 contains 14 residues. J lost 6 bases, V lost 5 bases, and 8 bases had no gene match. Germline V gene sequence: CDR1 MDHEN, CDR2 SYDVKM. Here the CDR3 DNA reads TGTGCCAGCAGTCCATCGGACAGGGCCTCTGAAGCTTTCTTT. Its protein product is CASSPSDRASEAFF.

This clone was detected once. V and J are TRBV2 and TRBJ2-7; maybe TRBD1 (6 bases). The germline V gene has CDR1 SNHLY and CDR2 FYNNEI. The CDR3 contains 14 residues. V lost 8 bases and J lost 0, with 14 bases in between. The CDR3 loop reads CASRVRGSSYEQYF. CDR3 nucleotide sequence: TGTGCCAGCCGAGTCAGGGGAAGCTCCTACGAGCAGTACTTC.

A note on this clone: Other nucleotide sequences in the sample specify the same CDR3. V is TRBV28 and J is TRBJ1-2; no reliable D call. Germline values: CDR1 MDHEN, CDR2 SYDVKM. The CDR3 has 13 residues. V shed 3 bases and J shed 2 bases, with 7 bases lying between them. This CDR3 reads CASSFPGNYGYTF. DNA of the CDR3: TGTGCCAGCAGTTTTCCCGGGAACTATGGCTACACCTTC.

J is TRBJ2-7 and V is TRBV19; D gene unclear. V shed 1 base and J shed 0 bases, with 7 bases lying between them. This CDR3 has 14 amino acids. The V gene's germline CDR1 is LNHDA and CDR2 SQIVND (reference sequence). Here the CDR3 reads CASSIAISSYEQYF. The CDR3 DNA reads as TGTGCCAGTAGTATAGCCATCAGCTCCTACGAGCAGTACTTC.

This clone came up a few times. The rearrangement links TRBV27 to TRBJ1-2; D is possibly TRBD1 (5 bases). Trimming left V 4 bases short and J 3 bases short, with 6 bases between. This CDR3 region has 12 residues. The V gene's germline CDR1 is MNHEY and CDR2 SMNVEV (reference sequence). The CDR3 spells CASSSRDYGYTF. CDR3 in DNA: TGTGCCAGCAGTTCCAGGGACTATGGCTACACCTTC.

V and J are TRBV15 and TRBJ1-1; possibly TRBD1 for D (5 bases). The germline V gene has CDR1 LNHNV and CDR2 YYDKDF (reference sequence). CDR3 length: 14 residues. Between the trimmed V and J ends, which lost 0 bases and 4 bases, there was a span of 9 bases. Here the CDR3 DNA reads TGTGCCACCAGCAGAGATCGGGGGAGCACTGAAGCTTTCTTT. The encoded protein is CATSRDRGSTEAFF.

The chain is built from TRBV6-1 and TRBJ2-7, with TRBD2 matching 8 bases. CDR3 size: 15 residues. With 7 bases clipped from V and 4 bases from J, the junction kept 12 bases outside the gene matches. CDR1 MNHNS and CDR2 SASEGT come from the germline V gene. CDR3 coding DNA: TGTGCCAGCAAGTCCCGGGGGGGCGGAGGGTACGAGCAGTACTTC. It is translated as CASKSRGGGGYEQYF.

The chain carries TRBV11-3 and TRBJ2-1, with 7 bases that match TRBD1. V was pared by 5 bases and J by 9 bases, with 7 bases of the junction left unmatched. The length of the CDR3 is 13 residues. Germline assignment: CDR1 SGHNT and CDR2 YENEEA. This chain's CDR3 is CASSAYRGGEQFF. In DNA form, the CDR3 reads TGTGCCAGCAGCGCATACAGGGGTGGTGAGCAGTTCTTC.

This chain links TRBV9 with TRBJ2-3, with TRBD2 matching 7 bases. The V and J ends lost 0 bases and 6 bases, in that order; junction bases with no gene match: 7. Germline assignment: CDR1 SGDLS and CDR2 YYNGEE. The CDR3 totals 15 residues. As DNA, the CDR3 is TGTGCCAGCAGCGTAGCGGCGGGAGCAGTTGATACGCAGTATTTT. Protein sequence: CASSVAAGAVDTQYF.

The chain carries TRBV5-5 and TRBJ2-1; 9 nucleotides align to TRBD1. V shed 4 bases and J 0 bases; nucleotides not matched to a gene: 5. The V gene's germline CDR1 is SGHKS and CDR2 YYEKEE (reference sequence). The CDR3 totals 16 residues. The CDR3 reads CASSAATGGSYNEQFF. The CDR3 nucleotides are TGTGCCAGCAGCGCGGCGACAGGGGGCTCCTACAATGAGCAGTTCTTC.

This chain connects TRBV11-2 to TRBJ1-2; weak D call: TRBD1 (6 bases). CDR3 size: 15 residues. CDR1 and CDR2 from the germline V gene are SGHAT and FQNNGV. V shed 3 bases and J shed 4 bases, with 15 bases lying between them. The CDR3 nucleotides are TGTGCCAGCAGCTTGGCAGAGCAGGGGCCCTATGGCTACACCTTC. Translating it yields CASSLAEQGPYGYTF.